In this sample, the clone carrying this T cell receptor beta chain turned up many times. The antigen is undetermined. Individual cDNA molecules in this library carried unique molecular identifiers. TCRdb recomputed calls from the RACE reads with MiXCR, one row per CDR3 protein. The profile shows about 87,000 distinct CDR3 sequences, 8% to 10% of them singletons. This specimen comes from a study of human T cells and chemical hapten exposure. Across the study: DPC 0.01% went on the upper back by patch test, with reading at 6 days.

The time point is: pre-sensitization, week 0. Treatment given: therapeutic diphenylcyclopropenone sensitization with weekly scalp DPC. The CDR3 contains 13 residues. Germline CDR1 is GTSNPN and CDR2 is SVGIG (reference sequence). The V end lost 4 bases, the J end lost 7 bases, and 15 bases lay between the germline ends. Study-wide findings and caveats: PT1 expanded TCR numbers tracked positively with patch test score.

This sample comprised whole blood, obtained in connection with sensitization to the hapten diphenylcyclopropenone (DPC). This sequence was found in a woman between 40 and 50 years old with alopecia areata. Some clones in this sample may be carry-over from other donors' samples. The rearrangement uses TRBV30 and TRBJ2-3; no clear D gene. The CDR3 here is CAWIRKGINTQYF. CDR3 DNA: TGTGCCTGGATTCGGAAGGGTATTAATACGCAGTATTTT. The entire variable domain, with the rest obtained from reference TRBV30 and TRBJ2-3, is as follows: SQTIHQWPATLVQPVGSPLSLECTVEGTSNPNLYWYRQAAGRGLQLLFYSVGIGQISSEVPQNLSASRPQDRQFILSSKKLLLSDSGFYLCAWIRKGINTQYFGPGTRLTVL.